The clone carrying this TCR beta chain was counted once. The antigen remains unidentified. The entry originates in a study of siplizumab effects on memory and regulatory T cells. V dropped 3 bases and J dropped 10; count of bases not matched to a gene: 6. From germline, CDR1 is LNHDA and CDR2 SQIVND (reference sequence). The CDR3 contains 14 residues. General study results and limits: Suppressive activity of Tregs proliferating in siplizumab cultures remained unconfirmed. Naive T cells seemed more diverse than memory cells; they also seemed major alloresponse contributors. Proliferating CD4+ or CD8+ clones, roughly 75-95% of them, lacked an assignable naive or memory phenotype.

The protocol was immunoSEQ multiplex PCR, while the TCRdb copy is restricted to in-frame clones and leaves out a portion. This sample has more than 95,000 clones, with about 93% found just once. The sequence was obtained from a human donor in good health. J is TRBJ1-6 and V is TRBV19; 7 nucleotides match TRBD1. Sequenced sample: Tregs sorted from blood. CDR3 coding DNA: TGTGCCAGTAGTATCACAGGGGAGGGGTCACCCCTCCACTTT. This codes for CASSITGEGSPLHF.